This T cell receptor beta chain was captured in a study of cytomegalovirus exposure and HLA in healthy donors. Study conclusions and caveats: Evidence from a later analysis indicated that most CMV-associated TCR beta chains looked HLA-restricted.

PCR primers comprised 60 Vbeta and 13 Jbeta primers. The repertoire was sequenced with immunoSEQ multiplex PCR; TCRdb's copy has only in-frame clones and lacks some. The sample has approximately 100,000 clones, around 80% seen once. Donors were ostensibly healthy at sampling, although undocumented immune exposures were probable. From germline, CDR1 is MGHRA and CDR2 YSYEKL. J lost 7 bases, V lost 3 bases, and 5 bases had no gene match. The CDR3 consists of 13 residues. To note about this clone: What it recognizes is unknown.

The chain links TRBV4-1 to TRBJ2-5; 7 bases are shared with TRBD2. Sequencing input: PBMCs. The sequence derives from a man between 18 and 35 years old in good health and CMV-seropositive. CDR3 in amino acids: CASSQGGVATQYF. The CDR3 bases are TGCGCCAGCAGCCAGGGGGGGGTCGCGACCCAGTACTTC.